What follows describes a single T cell receptor (beta chain). These data are taken from a study of blood T cell repertoires in COVID-19. V shed 4 bases, J shed 5 bases, and the junction held 4 bases outside the gene matches. Germline V lookup: CDR1 SQVTM, CDR2 ANQGSEA. This CDR3 contains 13 residues. Here immunoSEQ multiplex PCR was the method, and the copy in TCRdb shows in-frame clones only, minus some. The profile covers fewer than 250,000 clones, with roughly 85% appearing a single time and about 0.93% taken by the ten largest. The source is a man aged 35 to 55 with acute or convalescent COVID-19. The gene calls are TRBV29-1 and TRBJ1-1; 10 nucleotides line up with TRBD1. Sequencing used peripheral blood. In nucleotides, the CDR3 is TGCAGCGTTGGGGACAGGGGTACAACTGAAGCTTTCTTT. It codes for CSVGDRGTTEAFF. Together with reference TRBV29-1 and TRBJ1-1, the CDR3 gives the full variable domain: SAVISQKPSRDICQRGTSLTIQCQVDSQVTMMFWYRQQPGQSLTLIATANQGSEATYESGFVIDKFPISRPNLTFSTLTVSNMSPEDSSIYLCSVGDRGTTEAFFGQGTRLTVV.